One sample yielded the 18 T cell receptor beta chains listed below, sequenced in a study of CD8+ T cells in alopecia areata. Treatment meaning: oral pan-JAK inhibitor, 5-10 mg twice daily. RNA was extracted and reverse transcribed into cDNA as the sequencing template. The table came from immunoSEQ multiplex PCR; TCRdb's copy has only in-frame clones and leaves some out. Among about 160,000 clones, 55% to 75% were seen once, and the ten largest hold 0.9% to 1%. The sample in question was CD4+ T cells sorted from blood, obtained at week 4, from a patient treated with tofacitinib. The receptors were sampled from a human donor with alopecia areata.

The chain combines TRBV7-2 with TRBJ2-5; tentatively, D is TRBD2 (6 bases). V lost 3 bases, J lost 2 bases, and 13 bases lay in between. The germline V gene encodes CDR1 SGHTA and CDR2 FQGNSA. The CDR3 sequence is 15 residues long. The CDR3 region is CASSFAGSRQETQYF. CDR3 nucleotide sequence: TGTGCCAGCAGCTTTGCGGGGTCCCGTCAAGAGACCCAGTACTTC.

The rearrangement uses TRBV29-1 and TRBJ1-2; maybe TRBD1 (5 bases). V lost 7 bases and J 6 bases, leaving 9 bases between the germline ends. The CDR3 spans 10 residues. Germline V gene sequence: CDR1 SQVTM, CDR2 ANQGSEA. The CDR3 nucleotides read TGCAGCGCCGGGGGAAATGGCTACACCTTC. Residues: CSAGGNGYTF. The full variable domain, completed using reference TRBV29-1 and TRBJ1-2, is SAVISQKPSRDICQRGTSLTIQCQVDSQVTMMFWYRQQPGQSLTLIATANQGSEATYESGFVIDKFPISRPNLTFSTLTVSNMSPEDSSIYLCSAGGNGYTFGSGTRLTVV.

V gene TRBV28 combines with J gene TRBJ2-2; D is possibly TRBD2 (5 bases). This CDR3 spans 13 amino acids. CDR1 and CDR2 (germline): MDHEN, SYDVKM. The ends were cut back, 8 bases at V and 4 bases at J, with 11 bases in the middle. The CDR3, as DNA: TGTGCCAGCCTCCGAGGAGGCACCGGGGAGCTGTTTTTT. It is translated as CASLRGGTGELFF. Variable domain in full (rest from reference TRBV28 and TRBJ2-2): DVKVTQSSRYLVKRTGEKVFLECVQDMDHENMFWYRQDPGLGLRLIYFSYDVKMKEKGDIPEGYSVSREKKERFSLILESASTNQTSMYLCASLRGGTGELFFGEGSRLTVL.

V and J are TRBV11-2 and TRBJ2-5; 8 bases are a match to TRBD2. Germline CDR1 and CDR2: SGHAT and FQNNGV. The CDR3 covers 15 residues. Trimming took 3 bases from V and 4 from J; bases not matched to a gene: 7. CDR3 sequence (DNA): TGTGCCAGCAGCTTTAGAACGGGGGGGCGAGAGACCCAGTACTTC. As protein: CASSFRTGGRETQYF. Drawing the rest from reference TRBV11-2 and TRBJ2-5, the complete variable domain is EAGVAQSPRYKIIEKRQSVAFWCNPISGHATLYWYQQILGQGPKLLIQFQNNGVVDDSQLPKDRFSAERLKGVDSTLKIQPAKLEDSAVYLCASSFRTGGRETQYFGPGTRLLVL.

In regard to this clone: Distinct nucleotide sequences in the sample also encode this CDR3. The J gene is TRBJ1-1, the V gene TRBV30; D possibly corresponds to TRBD1 (6 bases). The germline gives CDR1 GTSNPN, CDR2 SVGIG (reference sequence). This CDR3 has 12 residues. Trimming removed 1 base from V and 4 bases from J, with 7 bases in between. Written as DNA, the CDR3 is TGTGCCTGGAGTGGAGGGGGCACTGAAGCTTTCTTT. Translated: CAWSGGGTEAFF.

This sequence joins TRBV29-1 and TRBJ1-2, with D tentatively TRBD1 (6 bases). In germline, CDR1 is SQVTM, CDR2 ANQGSEA. The CDR3 runs to 9 residues. Trimming removed 6 bases at V and 9 bases at J, with 8 bases between. CDR3 sequence reads: CSVDSRYTF. The CDR3 DNA reads as TGCAGCGTGGACAGTCGCTACACCTTC.

V usage is TRBV7-2 and J usage is TRBJ1-1; weak D call: TRBD1 (5 bases). The CDR3 spans 15 residues. The V and J ends lost 5 bases and 1 base respectively, with 14 bases between them. Per germline, CDR1 SGHTA and CDR2 FQGNSA. The CDR3 protein is CASSLSGTKNTEAFF. CDR3 sequence (DNA): TGTGCCAGCAGCCTTTCCGGGACCAAGAACACTGAAGCTTTCTTT.

This chain connects TRBV10-3 to TRBJ1-2; 9 bases match TRBD1. Germline CDR1 reads ENHRY; CDR2 reads SYGVKD. CDR3 size: 15 residues. The V segment lost 4 bases and the J segment 4 bases; nucleotides outside the gene matches: 7. The CDR3 DNA sequence: TGTGCCATCAGTGCCTGGACAGGGGTTGGCTATGGCTACACCTTC. It is translated as CAISAWTGVGYGYTF.

The chain employs TRBV27 and TRBJ1-6, with no clear D. The germline gives CDR1 MNHEY, CDR2 SMNVEV (reference sequence). V was shortened by 7 bases and J by 8 bases, with 21 bases between the two germline ends. This CDR3 has 16 amino acids. For the CDR3, the DNA is TGTGCCAGCAACCCCCGAGGGATCGTAGTTGATTCACCCCTCCACTTT. Translation gives CASNPRGIVVDSPLHF.

This clone was detected a few times. The rearrangement links TRBV6-5 to TRBJ2-3; possible D gene TRBD2, 6 bases. V lost 8 bases and J lost 2, with 14 bases in between. This CDR3 is 14 amino acids long. Germline V lookup: CDR1 MNHEY, CDR2 SVGAGI. The CDR3, as DNA: TGTGCCAGCGGACCCGGGACTCTCACAGATACGCAGTATTTT. Translated: CASGPGTLTDTQYF.

V and J are TRBV29-1 and TRBJ1-1, with 7 bases lining up with TRBD1. J lost 1 base, V lost 6 bases, and 11 bases had no gene match. There are 15 residues in the CDR3. From germline, CDR1 is SQVTM and CDR2 ANQGSEA. The DNA of the CDR3 is TGCAGCGTAGTGGTTCCCGGGACAGAGAACACTGAAGCTTTCTTT. Protein: CSVVVPGTENTEAFF.

This clone was seen more than once but under ten times. The chain links TRBV7-9 to TRBJ2-2; unclear D gene. V lost 11 bases and J 6 bases, leaving 13 bases between the germline ends. Germline V CDR1 and CDR2: SEHNR, FQNEAQ (reference sequence). The CDR3 sequence is 12 residues long. DNA for the CDR3: TGTGCCCAAAAGGCACCCGCCGGGGAGCTGTTTTTT. Protein product: CAQKAPAGELFF.

As to this clone: The identical CDR3 is also encoded by other nucleotide sequences in the sample. The rearrangement links TRBV5-1 to TRBJ1-5; D gene uncertain. This CDR3 contains 13 residues. V dropped 0 bases and J dropped 2 bases, with 3 bases sitting between them. Germline CDR1 is SGHRS and CDR2 is YFSETQ. Here the CDR3 reads CASSLAGNQPQHF. In DNA, the CDR3 is TGCGCCAGCAGCTTGGCTGGCAATCAGCCCCAGCATTTT.

This clone showed up just a few times. This sample also contains other DNA sequences that code for the same CDR3. The chain uses TRBV30 and TRBJ2-5; D gene uncertain. V lost 0 bases, J lost 4 bases, and 9 bases lay in between. Germline V lookup: CDR1 GTSNPN, CDR2 SVGIG (reference sequence). The CDR3 totals 13 residues. The CDR3 protein is CAWSVRPGETQYF. CDR3 DNA: TGTGCCTGGAGTGTACGCCCTGGAGAGACCCAGTACTTC.

This chain connects TRBV21-1 to TRBJ1-1. TRBV21-1 is assigned pseudogene status. The CDR3 covers 17 residues. The CDR3 DNA is TGTGCCAGCAGCAAGGGCCGGGGGGTCGAGGTGAACACTGAAGCTTTCTTT. It is translated as CASSKGRGVEVNTEAFF.

The count of this clone is one. The rearrangement uses TRBV13 and TRBJ1-5; no definite D call. V was trimmed by 6 bases and J by 0 bases, leaving 12 bases between them. This CDR3 is built from 15 residues. Germline CDR1 PRHDT, CDR2 FYEKMQ (reference sequence). CDR3 sequence: CASSLNANSNQPQHF. DNA for the CDR3: TGTGCCAGCAGTCTTAACGCGAATAGCAATCAGCCCCAGCATTTT.

The chain is built from TRBV30 and TRBJ1-1; D gene uncertain. This CDR3 comprises 13 residues. The V end lost 2 bases, the J end lost 6 bases, and 13 bases lay between the germline ends. The germline V gene has CDR1 GTSNPN and CDR2 SVGIG (reference sequence). The CDR3 spells CAWSPVGRPEAFF. The CDR3 DNA reads TGTGCCTGGAGTCCAGTGGGCCGACCTGAAGCTTTCTTT.

The rearrangement links TRBV2 to TRBJ2-7; D unclear. V lost 6 bases, J lost 1 base, and 7 bases lay in between. From germline, CDR1 is SNHLY and CDR2 FYNNEI. This CDR3 spans 12 amino acids. The CDR3 nucleotides read TGTGCCAGCAGCCCCAGGTCCTACGAGCAGTACTTC. Translation: CASSPRSYEQYF.